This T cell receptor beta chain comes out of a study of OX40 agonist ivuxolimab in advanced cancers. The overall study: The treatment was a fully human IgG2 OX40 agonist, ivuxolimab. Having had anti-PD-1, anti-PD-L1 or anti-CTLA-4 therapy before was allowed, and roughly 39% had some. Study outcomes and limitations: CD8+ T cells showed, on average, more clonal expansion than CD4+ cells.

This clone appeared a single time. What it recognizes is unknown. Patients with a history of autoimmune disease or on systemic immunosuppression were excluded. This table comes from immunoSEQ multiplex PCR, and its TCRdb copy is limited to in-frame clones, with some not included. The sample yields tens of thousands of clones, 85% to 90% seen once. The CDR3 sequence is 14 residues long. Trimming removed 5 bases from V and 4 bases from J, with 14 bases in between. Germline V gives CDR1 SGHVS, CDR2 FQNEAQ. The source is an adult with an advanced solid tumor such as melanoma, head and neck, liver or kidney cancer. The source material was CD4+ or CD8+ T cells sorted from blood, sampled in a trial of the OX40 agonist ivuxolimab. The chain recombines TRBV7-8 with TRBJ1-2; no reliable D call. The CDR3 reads CASSRESAIYGYTF. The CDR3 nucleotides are TGTGCCAGCAGCCGGGAGTCAGCGATCTATGGCTACACCTTC.